Listed below are T cell receptor beta chains from one sample, sequenced in a study of cytomegalovirus exposure and HLA in healthy donors. TCRdb keeps only in-frame clones here, not all; method: immunoSEQ multiplex PCR. Of around 130,000 clones listed, approximately 76% were seen once; the top ten hold roughly 1.9%. Sequenced: PBMCs. These receptors originate from a man aged 40-55 years in good health and CMV-seronegative. Both conserved end residues are part of each CDR3. D genes are given only for firm matches. Only part of the rows carry a size: once, few, many, or a class if the clone is expanded.

V gene	D gene	clone size	J gene	CDR3 DNA	CDR3 protein
TRBV27	NA	few	TRBJ2-7	TGTGCCAGCAGTGTAGTACAGGGTGCGATCTACGAGCAGTACTTC	CASSVVQGAIYEQYF
TRBV4-1	TRBD2	NA	TRBJ2-7	TGCGCCAGCAGCCTTTCTGCGGGAGGGTTGTTGTACGAGCAGTACTTC	CASSLSAGGLLYEQYF
TRBV4-2	NA	NA	TRBJ2-2	TGTGCCAGCAGCCCTCCATCTACTAACACCGGGGAGCTGTTTTTT	CASSPPSTNTGELFF
TRBV28	NA	NA	TRBJ2-3	TGTGCCAGCAGTCCACAGGGTTGGACAGATACGCAGTATTTT	CASSPQGWTDTQYF
TRBV28	NA	NA	TRBJ2-1	TGTGCCAGCAGTTTACCCCTGGAGCAAGAGCAGTTCTTC	CASSLPLEQEQFF
TRBV10-3	TRBD2	NA	TRBJ2-3	TGTGCCATCAAGGACGGGAGGGCCCTATCTAGCACAGATACGCAGTATTTT	CAIKDGRALSSTDTQYF
TRBV6-5	NA	NA	TRBJ1-6	TGTGCCAGTAGGATCGGGATTATTAGGTCACCCCTCCACTTT	CASRIGIIRSPLHF
TRBV2	TRBD1	NA	TRBJ1-2	TGTGCCAGCAGTGTCGACCCGACAGGGTACGGCTACACCTTC	CASSVDPTGYGYTF
TRBV27	TRBD2	NA	TRBJ2-7	TGTGCCAGCAATGCAAGGGCTGCCCGGGGAGGGTACGAGCAGTACTTC	CASNARAARGGYEQYF
TRBV5-1	NA	few	TRBJ2-5	TGCGCCAGCGGAGAGGGACTGACGCCTTCAGAGACCCAGTACTTC	CASGEGLTPSETQYF
TRBV5-6	TRBD1	NA	TRBJ1-2	TGTGCCAGCAGCCCGGGACAGGGGAGTAACTATGGCTACACCTTC	CASSPGQGSNYGYTF
TRBV7-3	NA	NA	TRBJ1-6	TGTGCCAGCAACCACGGACCAGTGACAGTCTTAAATTCACCCCTCCACTTT	CASNHGPVTVLNSPLHF
TRBV29-1	NA	few	TRBJ2-4	TGCAGCGTTGAAGATCGGGGGGCAGCAGCCAAAAACATTCAGTACTTC	CSVEDRGAAAKNIQYF
TRBV30	TRBD1	NA	TRBJ1-1	TGTGCCTGGAGTGTACGGGACAGGGTTTCGAACACTGAAGCTTTCTTT	CAWSVRDRVSNTEAFF
TRBV28	NA	NA	TRBJ2-1	TGTGCCAGCAGTTTATGGCGTGCCCAAACAGGGTACAATGAGCAGTTCTTC	CASSLWRAQTGYNEQFF
TRBV7-9	NA	NA	TRBJ1-1	TGTGCCAGCAGCTTAGGGGAGGGAACGAACACTGAAGCTTTCTTT	CASSLGEGTNTEAFF
TRBV29-1	NA	NA	TRBJ1-1	TGCAGCGTCATCGGGGGGCCCGCTGAAGCTTTCTTT	CSVIGGPAEAFF
TRBV29-1	TRBD2	NA	TRBJ2-1	TGCAGCGTTGGGGCTAGCGGGACTAGTGTCGAGCAGTTCTTC	CSVGASGTSVEQFF
TRBV30	NA	NA	TRBJ2-3	TGTGCCTGGAGCCGAGGACTAAGCGGAGAAACAGATACGCAGTATTTT	CAWSRGLSGETDTQYF
TRBV28	TRBD1	NA	TRBJ2-7	TGTGCCAGCAGTGTGCCGGGGACAGGGAGCAACGAGCAGTACTTC	CASSVPGTGSNEQYF
TRBV7-9	TRBD1	NA	TRBJ1-4	TGTGCCAGCAGCGAGGACAGGTCCTCAACTAATGAAAAACTGTTTTTT	CASSEDRSSTNEKLFF
TRBV6-6	TRBD2	NA	TRBJ2-1	TGTGCCAGCACACTAGCGGTATACAATGAGCAGTTCTTC	CASTLAVYNEQFF
TRBV9	TRBD2	NA	TRBJ2-3	TGTGCCAGCAGCGTAGAGGGGGTCGGGGGGGCAGGGACAGATACGCAGTATTTT	CASSVEGVGGAGTDTQYF
TRBV28	NA	NA	TRBJ2-3	TGTGCCAGCAGTTTATCGGCAGGAACAGATACGCAGTATTTT	CASSLSAGTDTQYF
TRBV13	TRBD2	NA	TRBJ2-1	TGTGCCAGCAGCTTAGGACTAGCGGCGGAAAATGAGCAGTTCTTC	CASSLGLAAENEQFF
TRBV15	TRBD2	NA	TRBJ2-1	TGTGCCACCACTAGCGGGGGGTCCCGCTCCTACAATGAGCAGTTCTTC	CATTSGGSRSYNEQFF
TRBV2	NA	NA	TRBJ1-3	TGTGCCAGCATGAGGGGGTCCCACGAATATGGAAACACCATATATTTT	CASMRGSHEYGNTIYF
TRBV28	TRBD2	NA	TRBJ2-1	TGTGCCAGCAGTTTTGGGTCCCTAGCGGGTATCAATGAGCAGTTCTTC	CASSFGSLAGINEQFF
TRBV7-3	TRBD2	few	TRBJ2-1	TGTGCCAGCAGCCCAACTAGCGGGGCCTACAATGAGCAGTTCTTC	CASSPTSGAYNEQFF
TRBV12-5	TRBD2	few	TRBJ2-2	TGTGCTAGTGGACCCGGACTAGCGGGAGTTGCCGGGGAGCTGTTTTTT	CASGPGLAGVAGELFF
TRBV19	TRBD2	few	TRBJ2-3	TGTGCCAGTAGTAACCTTCCTGGACTAGCTGTGTCAGATACGCAGTATTTT	CASSNLPGLAVSDTQYF
TRBV9	NA	few	TRBJ2-7	TGTGCCAGCAGCCCCCAGGGGACCGGTATAGACGAGCAGTACTTC	CASSPQGTGIDEQYF
TRBV19	TRBD1	NA	TRBJ1-2	TGTGCCAGTAGTATAGTGGCAGGGGGGCACTATGGCTACACCTTC	CASSIVAGGHYGYTF
TRBV6-5	NA	NA	TRBJ2-2	TGTGCCACCACTCAGACGGGGATGGACACCGGGGAGCTGTTTTTT	CATTQTGMDTGELFF
TRBV6-6	TRBD2	NA	TRBJ2-7	TGTGCCAGCAGCTTGGGACTAGCGGGAGGGAACGAGCAGTACTTC	CASSLGLAGGNEQYF
TRBV10-2	TRBD2	NA	TRBJ2-1	TGCGCCAGCAGTGAAATTTCCGGGACTAGCCGGTCCAATGAGCAGTTCTTC	CASSEISGTSRSNEQFF
TRBV10-3	TRBD1	once	TRBJ1-2	TGTGCCATCAGTGAGAGGCCGTCGGACAGGGTATTTGGCTACACCTTC	CAISERPSDRVFGYTF
TRBV28	TRBD1	NA	TRBJ2-5	TGTGCCAGCAGTTTGGGCTTCGCAGGGGGATCTCAAGAGACCCAGTACTTC	CASSLGFAGGSQETQYF
TRBV6-5	TRBD2	NA	TRBJ2-7	TGTGCCAGCAGTTCCCGTAGCGGGAGGACACAATACGAGCAGTACTTC	CASSSRSGRTQYEQYF
TRBV10-1	TRBD1	NA	TRBJ2-5	TGCGCCAGCAGGGAACAGGGGGCTGGAGAGACCCAGTACTTC	CASREQGAGETQYF
TRBV14	TRBD1	NA	TRBJ2-7	TGTGCCAGCAGCCAAGGACAGGGGGGACTCTACGAGCAGTACTTC	CASSQGQGGLYEQYF
TRBV28	TRBD1	NA	TRBJ2-5	TGTGCCAGCAGTTTACCCCTGACAGGGGACCAGGAGACCCAGTACTTC	CASSLPLTGDQETQYF
TRBV7-9	NA	NA	TRBJ2-7	TGTGCCAGCAGTCCACTTCAGGGTTACGAGCAGTACTTC	CASSPLQGYEQYF
TRBV28	TRBD2	NA	TRBJ2-7	TGTGCCAGCACCAACCAGCGGGGGGGCTTCAACGAGCAGTACTTC	CASTNQRGGFNEQYF
TRBV29-1	NA	NA	TRBJ1-1	TGCAGCGTTGTTACAGTCACTGAAGCTTTCTTT	CSVVTVTEAFF
TRBV11-2	NA	NA	TRBJ2-1	TGTGCCAGCAGGCACATGGTCGATGAGCAGTTCTTC	CASRHMVDEQFF
TRBV15	TRBD2	NA	TRBJ2-3	TGTGCCACCAGCAGAGATCAGCGGGGGGGCACAGATACGCAGTATTTT	CATSRDQRGGTDTQYF
TRBV6-1	NA	once	TRBJ2-1	TGTGCCGCCCAGCAGGGTTTTGGTGAGCAGTTCTTC	CAAQQGFGEQFF
TRBV7-2	NA	NA	TRBJ2-4	TGTGCCAGCAGCCCTCAGTCCGGGGGGCCTGACATTCAGTACTTC	CASSPQSGGPDIQYF
TRBV11-2	TRBD1	NA	TRBJ2-7	TGTGCCAGCAGTAATACAGGGGGCAGACTCTCCGAGCAGTACTTC	CASSNTGGRLSEQYF
TRBV29-1	TRBD1	NA	TRBJ2-1	TGCAGCACCACAGGGGCGGACGTGGGTGAGCAGTTCTTC	CSTTGADVGEQFF
TRBV29-1	TRBD2	NA	TRBJ2-2	TGCAGCGTTGGGACTAGCGGGAACACCGGGGAGCTGTTTTTT	CSVGTSGNTGELFF